This passage covers 26 T cell receptor beta chains from one sample sequenced in a study of shared T cell receptors in the human thymus. Some clones are missing from TCRdb's copy, which holds only in-frame ones; the method was immunoSEQ multiplex PCR. Of roughly 500,000 clones listed, about four fifths are singletons. These data were also reused for a study on human thymus T cells.

Sequencing used thymocytes. These receptors originate from a boy under three years old with a congenital heart defect.

The chain carries TRBV29-1 and TRBJ2-5, with 13 bases that match TRBD2. The CDR3 totals 18 residues. Germline CDR1 reads SQVTM; CDR2 reads ANQGSEA. V shed 7 bases, J shed 1 base, and the junction held 15 bases outside the gene matches. CDR3 sequence reads: CSAGPYSGTSGTQETQYF. CDR3 DNA sequence: TGCAGCGCCGGACCGTACTCCGGGACTAGCGGGACCCAAGAGACCCAGTACTTC.

The gene calls are TRBV9 and TRBJ2-1; 9 bases are shared with TRBD2. CDR3 length: 16 amino acids. Germline V gives CDR1 SGDLS, CDR2 YYNGEE. V was pared by 0 bases and J by 0 bases, with 1 base of the junction left unmatched. The CDR3 DNA is TGTGCCAGCAGCGTAGCTAGCGGGGACTCCTACAATGAGCAGTTCTTC. Translating gives CASSVASGDSYNEQFF.

A word on this clone: Additional DNA sequences in this sample encode the identical CDR3. The chain is built from TRBV7-9 and TRBJ1-1; tentative D call: TRBD1 (6 bases). The CDR3 sequence is 15 residues long. Germline loops: CDR1 SEHNR, CDR2 FQNEAQ (reference sequence). Trimming took 1 base from V and 1 from J, leaving 10 bases between them. The CDR3 DNA sequence: TGTGCCAGCAGCTTAGTCGGCAGGGGGAACACTGAAGCTTTCTTT. This translates into CASSLVGRGNTEAFF.

This clone was observed a handful of times. The gene calls are TRBV5-1 and TRBJ2-7; D is perhaps TRBD1 (6 bases). The V and J ends lost 4 bases and 3 bases respectively, with 17 bases between them. The CDR3 is 15 residues long. The V gene's germline CDR1 is SGHRS and CDR2 YFSETQ. CDR3 in amino acids: CASSTYRVGGYEQYF. Here the CDR3 DNA reads TGCGCCAGCAGCACCTACAGGGTAGGGGGCTACGAGCAGTACTTC.

This chain joins TRBV6-8 and TRBJ2-7; TRBD2 agrees at 10 bases. CDR1 is MNHGY and CDR2 is SAAAGT in the germline V gene. The CDR3 has 15 amino acids. Germline trimming cut 5 bases from V and 4 bases from J; bases unmatched to any gene: 8. CDR3 bases: TGTGCCAGCAGTCACGGGCCTAGCGGGAGTTACGAGCAGTACTTC. Its translation: CASSHGPSGSYEQYF.

This chain links TRBV28 with TRBJ2-5, with D uncertain. The CDR3 is 14 residues long. Germline lookup yields CDR1 MDHEN and CDR2 SYDVKM. The V and J ends lost 4 bases and 1 base respectively, with 10 bases between them. This chain's CDR3 is CASSYVTAQETQYF. CDR3 in DNA: TGTGCCAGCAGTTATGTCACTGCCCAAGAGACCCAGTACTTC.

The chain uses TRBV19 and TRBJ2-1; 12 bases fit TRBD2. There are 18 residues in the CDR3. From germline, CDR1 is LNHDA and CDR2 SQIVND (reference sequence). The V gene end was trimmed by 3 bases and the J gene end by 6 bases; junction bases not matched to a gene: 12. The CDR3 loop is CASSIRLAGVILFNEQFF. CDR3 DNA: TGTGCCAGTAGTATCCGACTAGCGGGAGTTATTCTGTTCAATGAGCAGTTCTTC.

V gene TRBV9 combines with J gene TRBJ1-4, with unresolved D. Germline V gives CDR1 SGDLS, CDR2 YYNGEE. This CDR3 has 15 residues. The ends were cut back, 0 bases at V and 6 bases at J, with 12 bases in the middle. The chain's CDR3 is CASSVDEGRDEKLFF. DNA of the CDR3: TGTGCCAGCAGCGTAGATGAGGGCCGGGATGAAAAACTGTTTTTT.

This chain uses TRBV30 with TRBJ2-1, with 7 bases aligning to TRBD2. The junction had 4 bases not matched to a gene; V was cut back by 2 bases and J by 0 bases. The CDR3 consists of 15 residues. Per the germline V gene, CDR1 is GTSNPN and CDR2 is SVGIG (reference sequence). CDR3 amino acids: CAWSRGGISYNEQFF. CDR3 coding DNA: TGTGCCTGGAGTCGGGGAGGGATCTCCTACAATGAGCAGTTCTTC.

V and J are TRBV5-1 and TRBJ2-7, with D perhaps TRBD1 (5 bases). There are 15 residues in the CDR3. Germline V gene sequence: CDR1 SGHRS, CDR2 YFSETQ. Trimming stripped 4 bases from V and 6 bases from J, with 20 bases between. The CDR3 sequence: CASSPTPGHRAEQYF. In DNA form, the CDR3 reads TGCGCCAGCAGCCCGACTCCCGGACATCGGGCCGAGCAGTACTTC. Full variable domain (remainder filled in from reference TRBV5-1 and TRBJ2-7): KAGVTQTPRYLIKTRGQQVTLSCSPISGHRSVSWYQQTPGQGLQFLFEYFSETQRNKGNFPGRFSGRQFSNSRSEMNVSTLELGDSALYLCASSPTPGHRAEQYFGPGTRLTVT.

The chain carries TRBV5-1 and TRBJ1-2, with TRBD1 identical over 7 bases. V lost 5 bases, J lost 3 bases, and 4 bases stayed unmatched. Germline CDR1 and CDR2: SGHRS and YFSETQ. This CDR3 is 13 amino acids long. For the CDR3, the DNA is TGCGCCAGCAGATCCACAGGGGACTATGGCTACACCTTC. It codes for CASRSTGDYGYTF.

The V gene is TRBV19, the J gene TRBJ1-1, with TRBD1 matching over 12 bases. CDR1 and CDR2 from the germline V gene are LNHDA and SQIVND (reference sequence). V shed 10 bases and J 1 base; nucleotides not matched to a gene: 10. This CDR3 is 16 amino acids long. In DNA, the CDR3 is TGTGCCACCAAAGTCCCGGGACAGGGGGCGAACACTGAAGCTTTCTTT. This gives the protein CATKVPGQGANTEAFF.

This clone came up once. The chain links TRBV19 to TRBJ1-1, with D possibly being TRBD1 (6 bases). There are 16 residues in the CDR3. Trimming left V 4 bases short and J 0 bases short, with 15 bases between. CDR1 and CDR2 from the germline V gene are LNHDA and SQIVND (reference sequence). CDR3 sequence: CASSRPGHPLNTEAFF. The DNA of the CDR3 is TGTGCCAGTAGTAGGCCGGGACACCCCTTGAACACTGAAGCTTTCTTT.

This chain links TRBV5-4 with TRBJ2-1, with TRBD2 matching over 13 bases. This CDR3 has 17 amino acids. Per the germline V gene, CDR1 is SGHNT and CDR2 is YYREEE (reference sequence). Trimming took 3 bases from V and 6 from J; bases not matched to a gene: 9. The CDR3 region is CASSSWTSGSGPNEQFF. CDR3 sequence (DNA): TGTGCCAGCAGCTCCTGGACTAGCGGGAGTGGTCCCAATGAGCAGTTCTTC.

The chain employs TRBV18 and TRBJ1-2, with TRBD1 matching 11 bases. The CDR3 contains 14 residues. The germline V gene encodes CDR1 KGHSH and CDR2 LQKENI. Unmatched junction bases numbered 6, after V lost 4 bases and J lost 8 bases. CDR3 in amino acids: CASSRDRGEGGYTF. CDR3 bases: TGTGCCAGCTCACGGGACAGGGGGGAAGGCGGCTACACCTTC.

This chain links TRBV27 with TRBJ2-1, with a weak D call TRBD2 (7 bases). This CDR3 is 15 amino acids long. Germline CDR1 MNHEY, CDR2 SMNVEV (reference sequence). V was pared by 7 bases and J by 2 bases, with 15 bases between. For the CDR3, the DNA is TGTGCCAGCAAGGGGAGGGGGAGGGCCTACAATGAGCAGTTCTTC. It encodes CASKGRGRAYNEQFF.

The genes are TRBV4-1 and TRBJ2-7, with 8 bases fitting TRBD2. The length of the CDR3 is 19 residues. The germline V gene encodes CDR1 MGHRA and CDR2 YSYEKL. Losses at the gene ends were 0 bases for V and 0 bases for J; bases not matched to a gene: 13. The CDR3 DNA reads TGCGCCAGCAGCCAAGACAACGGGGTAGCGGGAAAAGTCTCCTACGAGCAGTACTTC. Translated: CASSQDNGVAGKVSYEQYF.

About this clone itself: One junction end disagrees with the germline gene, perhaps due to a read error. The chain recombines TRBV28 with TRBJ2-7; D might be TRBD2 (6 bases). Germline V gene lookup returns CDR1 MDHEN and CDR2 SYDVKM. This CDR3 has 11 residues. The CDR3 coding sequence is TGCGGGATTGGAGGGGTGGGCGAGCAGTACTTC. It codes for CGIGGVGEQYF.

This chain links TRBV5-4 with TRBJ2-7; the D gene is possibly TRBD1 (6 bases). V was cut by 4 bases and J by 1 base, with 15 bases left in between. Germline CDR1 is SGHNT and CDR2 is YYREEE (reference sequence). The CDR3 is made up of 15 amino acids. The CDR3 loop is CASSDDRDTSYEQYF. The DNA of the CDR3 is TGTGCCAGCAGCGACGACCGGGACACGTCCTACGAGCAGTACTTC.

This clone was recorded only once. The V call is TRBV6-6, the J call TRBJ2-2, with D maybe TRBD2 (6 bases). Germline CDR1 and CDR2: MNHNY and SVGAGI (reference sequence). The CDR3 sequence is 14 residues long. V lost 2 bases and J lost 9, with 13 bases in between. CDR3 bases: TGTGCCAGCAGTTACGACGGAGGGAACCGGGAGCTGTTTTTT. Its translation: CASSYDGGNRELFF.

The J gene is TRBJ1-5, the V gene TRBV6-1; D is possibly TRBD1 (6 bases). Trimming pared 1 base from V and 5 bases from J, leaving 12 bases between. In germline, CDR1 is MNHNS, CDR2 SASEGT. This CDR3 is built from 15 residues. This CDR3 is CASSEDRDPHQPQHF. DNA of the CDR3: TGTGCCAGCAGTGAAGACAGGGACCCCCATCAGCCCCAGCATTTT.

The chain employs TRBV4-2 and TRBJ2-5, with no clear D. Per germline, CDR1 LGHNA and CDR2 YNFKEQ. This CDR3 comprises 14 residues. V gave up 0 bases and J gave up 5 bases, with 10 bases separating them. The CDR3 region is CASSQESLRETQYF. The CDR3 coding sequence is TGTGCCAGCAGCCAAGAGAGCCTCCGGGAGACCCAGTACTTC.

The rearrangement joins TRBV28 to TRBJ1-2; TRBD1 matches at 8 bases. The CDR3 is made up of 15 amino acids. Germline V CDR1 and CDR2: MDHEN, SYDVKM. Germline trimming cut 4 bases from V and 3 bases from J; bases unmatched to any gene: 7. The CDR3, as DNA: TGTGCCAGCAGTTCCTGGACAGGGTATGACTATGGCTACACCTTC. Its translation is CASSSWTGYDYGYTF.

V is TRBV28 and J is TRBJ1-1; 11 bases are a match to TRBD1. Losses at the gene ends were 6 bases for V and 1 base for J; bases not matched to a gene: 10. This CDR3 has 17 residues. Germline-derived CDR1 and CDR2 are MDHEN and SYDVKM. The CDR3 here is CASRPPGDRGWNTEAFF. The CDR3 nucleotides are TGTGCCAGCAGACCACCCGGGGACAGGGGGTGGAACACTGAAGCTTTCTTT.

This chain uses TRBV25-1 with TRBJ2-1; 13 positions agree with TRBD2. Germline V gives CDR1 MGHDK, CDR2 SYGVNS. The V and J ends lost 3 bases and 6 bases, in that order; junction bases with no gene match: 5. The CDR3 is 16 amino acids. The CDR3 nucleotides read TGTGCCAGCAGTGACCCAACTAGCGGGAGGGGCAATGAGCAGTTCTTC. Residues: CASSDPTSGRGNEQFF.

The sample holds one count of this clone. This chain links TRBV7-9 with TRBJ2-7; D is perhaps TRBD2 (6 bases). Deletions cut 5 bases from V and 4 bases from J, with 18 bases between. Per germline, CDR1 SEHNR and CDR2 FQNEAQ (reference sequence). The CDR3 is 15 residues long. CDR3: CASSRQGAGRYEQYF. For the CDR3, the DNA is TGTGCCAGCAGCCGCCAGGGAGCGGGCAGGTACGAGCAGTACTTC. The full variable domain, completed using reference TRBV7-9 and TRBJ2-7, is DTGVSQNPRHKITKRGQNVTFRCDPISEHNRLYWYRQTLGQGPEFLTYFQNEAQLEKSRLLSDRFSAERPKGSFSTLEIQRTEQGDSAMYLCASSRQGAGRYEQYFGPGTRLTVT.